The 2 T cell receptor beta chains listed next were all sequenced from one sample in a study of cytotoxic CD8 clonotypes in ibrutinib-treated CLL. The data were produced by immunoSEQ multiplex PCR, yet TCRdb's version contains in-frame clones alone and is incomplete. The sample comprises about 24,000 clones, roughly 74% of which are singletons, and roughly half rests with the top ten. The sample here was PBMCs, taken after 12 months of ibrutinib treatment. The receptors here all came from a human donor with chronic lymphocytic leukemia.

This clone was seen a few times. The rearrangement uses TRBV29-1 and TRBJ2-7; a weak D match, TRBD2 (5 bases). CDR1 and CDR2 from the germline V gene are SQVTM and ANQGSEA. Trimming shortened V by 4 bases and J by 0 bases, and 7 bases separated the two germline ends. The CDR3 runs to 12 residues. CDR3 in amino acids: CSVAGSSYEQYF. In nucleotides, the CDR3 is TGCAGCGTTGCGGGGAGCTCCTACGAGCAGTACTTC.

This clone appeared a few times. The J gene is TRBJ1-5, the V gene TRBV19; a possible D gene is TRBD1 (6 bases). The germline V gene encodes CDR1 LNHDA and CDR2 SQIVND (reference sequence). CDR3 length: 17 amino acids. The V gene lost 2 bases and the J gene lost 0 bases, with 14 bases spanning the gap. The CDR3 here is CASSIMGALYSNQPQHF. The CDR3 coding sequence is TGTGCCAGTAGTATAATGGGGGCTCTCTATAGCAATCAGCCCCAGCATTTT.